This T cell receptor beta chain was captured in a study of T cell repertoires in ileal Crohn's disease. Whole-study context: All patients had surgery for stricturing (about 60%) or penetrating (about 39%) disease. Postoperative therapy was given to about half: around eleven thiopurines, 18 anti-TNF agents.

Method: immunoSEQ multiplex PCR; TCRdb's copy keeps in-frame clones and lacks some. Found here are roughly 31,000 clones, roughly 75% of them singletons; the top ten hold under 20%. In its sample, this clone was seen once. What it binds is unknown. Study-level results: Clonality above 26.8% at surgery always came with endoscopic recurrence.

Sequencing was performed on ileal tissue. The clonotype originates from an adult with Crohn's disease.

As DNA, the CDR3 is TGCGCCAGCAGTGAATGGCAGGGGCTCAATCAGCCCCAGCATTTT. It translates to CASSEWQGLNQPQHF. The rearrangement joins TRBV10-2 to TRBJ1-5; D is possibly TRBD1 (6 bases). The V gene's germline CDR1 is WSHSY and CDR2 SAAADI. V lost 3 bases and J 3 bases, leaving 12 bases between the germline ends. The CDR3 spans 15 residues.